The TCR beta chain described here comes from a study of T cell responses to AZD1222 COVID-19 vaccine. Study findings and constraints: Close to half of spike-specific TCRs reportedly recognize unmutated variant regions. Baseline testing showed seropositivity in only 6 or 7 AZD1222 recipients. Vaccine-associated CD4 TCRs ranged over spike, dominating at 160-218 and 743-854. It should be noted that donors were predominantly white British and more often female, and clonal diversity was possibly underestimated.

Some clones are missing from TCRdb's copy, which holds only in-frame ones; the method was immunoSEQ multiplex PCR. Among over 150,000 clones listed, 85% to 90% were seen once. About this clone: Its target is not known.

V trimming: 5 bases; J trimming: 2 bases; junction bases outside the gene matches: 3. The CDR3 extends over 15 amino acids. Germline CDR1 and CDR2: SGHTA and FQGTGA. The sample consisted of peripheral blood, taken on day 0 of AZD1222 vaccination. J is TRBJ2-5 and V is TRBV7-3; TRBD2 aligns across 12 bases. This receptor was taken from an adult in good health. This CDR3 is CASSTGLAGQETQYF. In DNA, the CDR3 is TGTGCCAGCAGCACCGGACTAGCGGGACAAGAGACCCAGTACTTC.